This T cell receptor beta chain was obtained from a study of early T cells in non-severe SARS-CoV-2 infection. TCRdb itself ran the 5' RACE reads through MiXCR, one entry per CDR3 protein. The sample carries tens of thousands of distinct CDR3 sequences, about 10% recorded once. The CDR3 loop spans 14 amino acids. Germline loops: CDR1 SGHNT, CDR2 YENEEA. V lost 1 base and J 1 base, leaving 7 bases between the germline ends. The origin of this receptor is an adult who was a healthcare worker with PCR-confirmed SARS-CoV-2 infection or an uninfected control (not recorded which). This specimen was whole blood, taken at baseline. The chain recombines TRBV11-3 with TRBJ1-1; no firm D call. The CDR3 spells CASSLGAANTEAFF. Here the CDR3 DNA reads TGTGCCAGCAGCTTAGGGGCAGCGAACACTGAAGCTTTCTTT.